Sequencing of this TCR beta chain was carried out in a study of cytomegalovirus exposure and HLA in healthy donors. Study-level points and caveats: The authors later found TCR association rates varying by HLA locus, with DRB1 most and HLA-C fewest. In a later analysis, a missense DCLRE1C variant was linked to TCR beta V- and J-gene trimming.

This clone was seen only a few times. Its specificity is not known. Though probably carrying unrecorded immune exposures, donors were nominally healthy at sampling. CDR3 size: 17 residues. V was clipped by 4 bases and J by 5 bases, with 22 bases between them. Germline CDR1 reads MGHRA; CDR2 reads YSYEKL. The study ran its PCR with 60 Vbeta and 13 Jbeta primers. Assay used: immunoSEQ multiplex PCR; TCRdb lists only in-frame clones, some missing. The sample shows more than 140,000 clones, about 64% of them seen only once. The sequenced sample was PBMCs. This rearrangement joins TRBV4-1 to TRBJ2-3, with a possible D match to TRBD2 (6 bases). The sequence came from a woman aged 25 to 45 in good health and CMV-seropositive. CDR3 DNA: TGCGCCAGCAGCCGAGGGGCTTTGGCGGGGCCAGGAGATACGCAGTATTTT. It yields the protein CASSRGALAGPGDTQYF.